This T cell receptor beta chain was recorded in a study of CD8 T cell repertoires and HIV-1 epitope variants. For the study at large: Separate wells received one of Twenty-five Gag or Nef variant peptides.

CDR3 length equals 15 residues. V was pared by 0 bases and J by 5 bases, with 13 bases between. Germline V gene lookup returns CDR1 SGDLS and CDR2 YYNGEE. Here immunoSEQ multiplex PCR was the method, and the copy in TCRdb shows in-frame clones only, minus some. The table records a few thousand clones, roughly 60% of them present only once. A word on this clone: The antigen is not known.

Study-wide results and caveats: About 5 clonotypes recognized Nef KF9, one HW9, none TAALDMSHF.

This TCR was recovered from a male donor with HIV. J is TRBJ2-3 and V is TRBV9; D may correspond to TRBD1 or TRBD2 (5 bases each). The sequencing sample was made of cultured CD8+ T cells derived from PBMCs. The CDR3 is CASSVGDGAGDTQYF. The CDR3 coding sequence is TGTGCCAGCAGCGTAGGGGACGGGGCTGGAGATACGCAGTATTTT.